The next 18 T cell receptor beta chains were all read from a single sample in a study of Ad26.COV2.S vaccination and SARS-CoV-2 variants. This sample's treatment: over 15 received Ad26.COV2.S at low or high dose, single or two shots; five or six received placebo; per-sample allocation not given. Samples were taken on day 63 after the first vaccine or placebo injection. Clones were read by immunoSEQ multiplex PCR, and TCRdb kept only the in-frame ones, dropping some. The data contain about 350,000 clones, about 86% of them singletons. The sample consisted of peripheral blood, taken in a trial of Ad26.COV2.S vaccine versus placebo. The receptors were gathered from a person aged 18 to 65 who received the Ad26.COV2.S COVID-19 vaccine or a placebo.

The V call is TRBV6-5, the J call TRBJ2-7, with D possibly matching TRBD1 (5 bases). Trimming took off 4 bases at V and 3 bases at J, with 13 bases between the two ends. Germline loops: CDR1 MNHEY, CDR2 SVGAGI. The CDR3 sequence is 14 residues long. CDR3 nucleotides: TGTGCCAGCAGTTCTCAGGGTGGTGTCTACGAGCAGTACTTC. Its translation: CASSSQGGVYEQYF.

The chain joins TRBV6-1 to TRBJ2-7; unclear D gene. The germline V gene has CDR1 MNHNS and CDR2 SASEGT. This CDR3 is built from 13 residues. Trimming pared 2 bases from V and 3 bases from J, leaving 8 bases between. The CDR3 nucleotides are TGTGCCAGCAGTGAATCCTATAACTACGAGCAGTACTTC. Its protein is CASSESYNYEQYF.

This clone was detected only once. The chain has TRBV7-8 and TRBJ1-3; D uncertain. Germline assignment: CDR1 SGHVS and CDR2 FQNEAQ. The V end lost 5 bases, the J end lost 4 bases, and 18 bases lay between the germline ends. The CDR3 spans 16 residues. CDR3 loop: CASSPAPFLGGNTIYF. CDR3 DNA: TGTGCCAGCAGCCCCGCCCCCTTTTTGGGCGGAAACACCATATATTTT.

The genes are TRBV5-6 and TRBJ2-7; D may correspond to TRBD1 or TRBD2 (5 bases each). V was trimmed by 1 base and J by 4 bases, leaving 9 bases between them. This CDR3 contains 13 residues. Germline V gene lookup returns CDR1 SGHDT and CDR2 YYEEEE. The CDR3 loop reads CASSLSGAYEQYF. CDR3 nucleotide sequence: TGTGCCAGCAGCTTGTCCGGGGCGTACGAGCAGTACTTC.

This clone has a single count. This chain links TRBV10-3 with TRBJ2-7, with D possibly matching TRBD1 (5 bases). Germline CDR1 ENHRY, CDR2 SYGVKD. The CDR3 is made up of 14 amino acids. Deletions cut 6 bases from V and 0 bases from J, with 12 bases between. CDR3 region: CAIRLDRSSYEQYF. The CDR3 DNA reads TGTGCCATCAGACTCGACAGAAGCTCCTACGAGCAGTACTTC.

The table lists this clone with a count of one. The chain combines TRBV4-1 with TRBJ2-5; TRBD2 matches 9 bases. The trim removed 4 bases at V and 5 bases at J, leaving 11 bases unmatched. Germline CDR1 reads MGHRA; CDR2 reads YSYEKL. The CDR3 loop spans 16 amino acids. CDR3 in DNA: TGCGCCAGCAGCCCGATAGCGGGGGCGAGGGGGGAGACCCAGTACTTC. It translates to CASSPIAGARGETQYF.

This chain connects TRBV24-1 to TRBJ2-3; 8 bases map to TRBD2. After removal of 0 bases from V and 6 bases from J, the junction contained 7 bases not matched to a gene. Germline V gene data show CDR1 as KGHDR and CDR2 as SFDVKD. The CDR3 sequence is 16 residues long. Written as DNA, the CDR3 is TGTGCCACCAGTGATTTGCACGGGAGGGCAGCGGATACGCAGTATTTT. Protein: CATSDLHGRAADTQYF.

The chain joins TRBV5-1 to TRBJ2-2; D uncertain. There are 13 residues in the CDR3. V lost 4 bases and J lost 6, with 10 bases in between. Germline V gives CDR1 SGHRS, CDR2 YFSETQ. CDR3 region: CASSLVLAGELFF. CDR3 nucleotides: TGCGCCAGCAGCCTGGTACTGGCCGGGGAGCTGTTTTTT.

This clone has just one count. The rearrangement joins TRBV6-2 or TRBV6-3 to TRBJ1-3, with no clear D. The CDR3 length is 15 residues. V dropped 0 bases and J dropped 4 bases, with 10 bases sitting between them. Germline values: CDR1 MNHEY, CDR2 SVGEGT. The CDR3 sequence: CASSYSPLGGNTIYF. CDR3 bases: TGTGCCAGCAGTTACTCACCCCTCGGAGGAAACACCATATATTTT.

J is TRBJ1-1 and V is TRBV12-2. TRBV12-2 is given as a pseudogene. The CDR3 runs to 15 residues. CDR3 region: CASRCRGTRHTEAFF. The DNA for the CDR3 is TGTGCAAGTCGCTGCCGGGGGACGAGGCACACTGAAGCTTTCTTT.

V is TRBV18 and J is TRBJ1-2, with D tentatively TRBD1 (6 bases). The CDR3 has 15 residues. The V gene's germline CDR1 is KGHSH and CDR2 LQKENI. Trimming stripped 2 bases from V and 2 bases from J, with 12 bases between. This CDR3 reads CASSPDLDSNYGYTF. Here the CDR3 DNA reads TGTGCCAGCTCACCAGACCTGGACAGCAACTATGGCTACACCTTC.

In regard to this clone: A much larger clone lies one base from this, so it may be a read error. The V call is TRBV7-2, the J call TRBJ1-6; D remains unclear. Germline V gene sequence: CDR1 SGHTA, CDR2 FQGNSA. The ends were cut back, 6 bases at V and 0 bases at J, with 9 bases in the middle. The CDR3 spans 15 residues. DNA for the CDR3: TGTGCCAGCAGGCTAGGGAGCTCCTATAATTCACCCCTCCACTTT. Translated, it gives CASRLGSSYNSPLHF. The variable domain in full, completed from reference TRBV7-2 and TRBJ1-6, reads GAGVSQSPSNKVTEKGKDVELRCDPISGHTALYWYRQSLGQGLEFLIYFQGNSAPDKSGLPSDRFSAERTGGSVSTLTIQRTQQEDSAVYLCASRLGSSYNSPLHFGNGTRLTVT.

This sequence joins TRBV9 and TRBJ2-2; D gene unclear. CDR3 length: 13 amino acids. The germline V gene encodes CDR1 SGDLS and CDR2 YYNGEE. V was shortened by 7 bases and J by 1 base, with 8 bases between the two germline ends. The CDR3 nucleotides read TGTGCCAGCGGTTTAGTGAACACCGGGGAGCTGTTTTTT. Its protein product is CASGLVNTGELFF.

The V call is TRBV28, the J call TRBJ2-3, with D perhaps assigned TRBD1 or TRBD2 (7 bases each). CDR3 length equals 14 residues. Germline-derived CDR1 and CDR2 are MDHEN and SYDVKM. The V gene lost 11 bases and the J gene lost 1 base, with 16 bases spanning the gap. In nucleotides, the CDR3 is TGTGCCTCAGTGGGAGGGGGCGGCACAGATACGCAGTATTTT. This translates into CASVGGGGTDTQYF.

The V gene is TRBV30, the J gene TRBJ1-5; D may be TRBD1 (5 bases). In germline, CDR1 is GTSNPN, CDR2 SVGIG (reference sequence). This CDR3 spans 14 amino acids. The V gene lost 2 bases and the J gene lost 7 bases, with 15 bases spanning the gap. The CDR3 reads CAWSREGRWQPQHF. The CDR3 DNA sequence: TGTGCCTGGAGTCGGGAGGGGAGGTGGCAGCCCCAGCATTTT.

V and J are TRBV7-2 and TRBJ2-3; D gene uncertain. Germline loops: CDR1 SGHTA, CDR2 FQGNSA. With 1 base removed from V and 2 bases from J, the gap between germline ends came to 16 bases. The CDR3 sequence is 17 residues long. The CDR3 DNA sequence: TGTGCCAGCAGCTTAGAGGGCCCTACGCGCACCACAGATACGCAGTATTTT. Translation: CASSLEGPTRTTDTQYF. Combining the CDR3 with reference TRBV7-2 and TRBJ2-3 gives the whole variable domain GAGVSQSPSNKVTEKGKDVELRCDPISGHTALYWYRQSLGQGLEFLIYFQGNSAPDKSGLPSDRFSAERTGGSVSTLTIQRTQQEDSAVYLCASSLEGPTRTTDTQYFGPGTRLTVL.

The J gene is TRBJ1-5, the V gene TRBV7-6; D remains ambiguous. Trimming cost V 0 bases and J 1 base, with 7 bases left between them. Germline-derived CDR1 and CDR2 are SGHVS and FNYEAQ. The CDR3 has 15 residues. The CDR3 DNA is TGTGCCAGCAGCTTAGCTGCCTCGAGCAATCAGCCCCAGCATTTT. Protein: CASSLAASSNQPQHF.

Of note for this clone: One junction end does not reproduce the germline sequence, and a read error may be involved. The chain employs TRBV5-4 and TRBJ2-3, with D perhaps TRBD2 (6 bases). In germline, CDR1 is SGHNT, CDR2 YYREEE (reference sequence). There are 15 residues in the CDR3. The CDR3 sequence: CASTLGSGVADTQYF. CDR3 DNA sequence: TGTGCCAGCACCTTGGGGTCGGGAGTGGCAGATACGCAGTATTTT.